Listed here are 28 T cell receptor beta chains from one sample, sequenced in a study of T cell responses to AZD1222 COVID-19 vaccine. Sequencing was performed with immunoSEQ multiplex PCR; in TCRdb, only in-frame clones are kept and a portion is missing. Of approximately 190,000 clones listed, under 95% are singletons. The sequenced sample was peripheral blood, obtained on day 0 of AZD1222 vaccination. These TCRs come from an adult in good health.

The gene calls are TRBV7-9 and TRBJ1-4; D uncertain. Per the germline V gene, CDR1 is SEHNR and CDR2 is FQNEAQ (reference sequence). Trimming shortened V by 2 bases and J by 0 bases, and 13 bases separated the two germline ends. The CDR3 totals 17 residues. The DNA of the CDR3 is TGTGCCAGCAGCTTAAAGATCGGCGGGACAACTAATGAAAAACTGTTTTTT. Its translation is CASSLKIGGTTNEKLFF.

V is TRBV7-9 and J is TRBJ2-7; D is tentatively TRBD1 or TRBD2 (6 bases each). V was trimmed by 6 bases and J by 4 bases, leaving 10 bases between them. The CDR3 consists of 12 residues. CDR1 and CDR2 (germline): SEHNR, FQNEAQ (reference sequence). CDR3 residues: CASRRGAYEQYF. CDR3 in DNA: TGTGCCAGCAGGAGGGGGGCGTACGAGCAGTACTTC.

The chain employs TRBV11-2 and TRBJ2-5; TRBD2 matches 14 bases. There are 16 residues in the CDR3. In germline, CDR1 is SGHAT, CDR2 FQNNGV. The junction had 5 bases not matched to a gene; V was cut back by 4 bases and J by 4 bases. The CDR3: CASSSTSGREGETQYF. In nucleotides, the CDR3 is TGTGCCAGCAGCTCGACTAGCGGGAGGGAAGGAGAGACCCAGTACTTC.

This clone occurred a few times. This chain uses TRBV7-2 with TRBJ2-1; 11 bases are a match to TRBD2. The CDR3 length is 17 residues. Germline assignment: CDR1 SGHTA and CDR2 FQGNSA. After removal of 0 bases from V and 3 bases from J, the junction contained 4 bases not matched to a gene. CDR3 in DNA: TGTGCCAGCAGCTTAGCGGGACTAGCGGCTAACTACAATGAGCAGTTCTTC. The encoded protein is CASSLAGLAANYNEQFF.

The chain employs TRBV5-1 and TRBJ2-1; D tentatively reads TRBD1 or TRBD2 (5 bases each). The germline gives CDR1 SGHRS, CDR2 YFSETQ. The V end lost 7 bases, the J end lost 7 bases, and 27 bases lay between the germline ends. CDR3 length equals 17 residues. The CDR3 loop reads CASGVNDPGTPWNEQFF. The CDR3 DNA is TGCGCCAGCGGCGTAAACGACCCCGGGACCCCTTGGAATGAGCAGTTCTTC.

V usage is TRBV5-1 and J usage is TRBJ2-1, with TRBD1 identical over 12 bases. The germline CDR1 and CDR2 sequences are SGHRS and YFSETQ. With 2 bases clipped from V and 6 bases from J, the junction kept 6 bases outside the gene matches. The CDR3 consists of 16 residues. This CDR3 is CASSLAGTGGSNEQFF. CDR3 in DNA: TGCGCCAGCAGCTTAGCCGGGACAGGGGGCTCCAATGAGCAGTTCTTC.

This rearrangement joins TRBV10-3 to TRBJ2-2, with TRBD2 as a possible D gene (5 bases). The CDR3 sequence is 14 residues long. V was trimmed by 11 bases and J by 1 base, leaving 14 bases between them. The germline V gene has CDR1 ENHRY and CDR2 SYGVKD. CDR3 DNA: TGTGCCGCGAGGGCGGAGATGAACACCGGGGAGCTGTTTTTT. Translating gives CAARAEMNTGELFF.

V is TRBV7-2 and J is TRBJ1-1, with D uncertain. The V end was cut by 5 bases, the J end by 8 bases, with 30 bases between. The CDR3 totals 18 residues. Germline V CDR1 and CDR2: SGHTA, FQGNSA. In DNA, the CDR3 is TGTGCCAGCAGCCGCCCCTCAGGCCAAGGACCCTCGAGCTGGGAAGCTTTCTTT. Its protein product is CASSRPSGQGPSSWEAFF.

There are a few counts of this clone. This chain links TRBV7-3 with TRBJ1-1; no clear D. Deletions cut 5 bases from V and 2 bases from J, with 9 bases between. This CDR3 has 13 residues. The germline gives CDR1 SGHTA, CDR2 FQGTGA. DNA for the CDR3: TGTGCCAGCAGCCCACATGGTAACACTGAAGCTTTCTTT. This translates into CASSPHGNTEAFF.

This chain links TRBV2 with TRBJ1-5; maybe TRBD1 (5 bases). Trimming pared 2 bases from V and 0 bases from J, leaving 8 bases between. The CDR3 has 15 amino acids. Germline values: CDR1 SNHLY, CDR2 FYNNEI. The CDR3 region is CASSEWGYSNQPQHF. The CDR3 nucleotides read TGTGCCAGCAGTGAATGGGGGTATAGCAATCAGCCCCAGCATTTT.

The V gene is TRBV3-1 (or the pseudogene TRBV3-2), the J gene TRBJ2-1; 10 nucleotides line up with TRBD1. The V and J ends lost 4 bases and 6 bases, in that order; junction bases with no gene match: 6. This CDR3 is built from 15 residues. CDR1 is LGHDT and CDR2 is YNNKEL in the germline V gene (reference sequence). The CDR3 spells CASSPGQGGFNEQFF. CDR3 nucleotides: TGTGCCAGCAGCCCAGGACAGGGGGGTTTCAATGAGCAGTTCTTC.

The chain employs TRBV18 and TRBJ1-5, with D perhaps matching TRBD1 (6 bases). This CDR3 region has 13 residues. Germline loops: CDR1 KGHSH, CDR2 LQKENI. Trimming shortened V by 5 bases and J by 6 bases, and 11 bases separated the two germline ends. CDR3 in amino acids: CASSRQDSQPQHF. CDR3 DNA: TGTGCCAGCTCAAGACAGGATAGTCAGCCCCAGCATTTT.

The chain links TRBV3-1 (or the pseudogene TRBV3-2) to TRBJ2-1, with TRBD1 matching 7 bases. The CDR3 spans 17 residues. V trimming: 1 base; J trimming: 6 bases; junction bases outside the gene matches: 12. Germline-derived CDR1 and CDR2 are LGHDT and YNNKEL (reference sequence). CDR3 in amino acids: CASSQVERQGFLNEQFF. The CDR3 nucleotides are TGTGCCAGCAGCCAAGTCGAGCGACAGGGTTTTCTCAATGAGCAGTTCTTC.

CDR3 DNA: TGTGCCAGCAGGATTCGACAGGGGGCGCCGGTTTTTGGCCAGTCAGATACGCAGTATTTT. It codes for CASRIRQGAPVFGQSDTQYF. The chain couples TRBV28 to TRBJ2-3; 10 bases line up with TRBD1. The CDR3 totals 20 residues. With 6 bases clipped from V and 4 bases from J, the junction kept 22 bases outside the gene matches. CDR1 is MDHEN, CDR2 SYDVKM, per germline.

V is TRBV9 and J is TRBJ1-1; 10 nucleotides align to TRBD1. CDR1 and CDR2 (germline): SGDLS, YYNGEE. The CDR3 spans 14 residues. Trimming took 3 bases from V and 7 from J; bases not matched to a gene: 6. As DNA, the CDR3 is TGTGCCAGCAGCGAGCCGGGACAGGGGAATGAAGCTTTCTTT. It yields the protein CASSEPGQGNEAFF.

The chain is built from TRBV19 and TRBJ2-7; D unclear. The CDR3 spans 13 residues. Per germline, CDR1 LNHDA and CDR2 SQIVND (reference sequence). Trimming pared 5 bases from V and 0 bases from J, leaving 8 bases between. Here the CDR3 DNA reads TGTGCCAGTAGTGTGACTTTCTCCTACGAGCAGTACTTC. This codes for CASSVTFSYEQYF.

This clone has just one count. This chain joins TRBV7-2 and TRBJ1-1; D gene ambiguous. The V gene's germline CDR1 is SGHTA and CDR2 FQGNSA. This CDR3 region has 13 residues. V was clipped by 1 base and J by 0 bases, with 3 bases between them. CDR3 DNA sequence: TGTGCCAGCAGCTTAGTCCTGAACACTGAAGCTTTCTTT. Translated, it gives CASSLVLNTEAFF.

V is TRBV21-1 and J is TRBJ1-6; the table's D call, TRBD1, was not checked against the DNA. TRBV21-1 is termed a pseudogene. This CDR3 contains 15 residues. The CDR3 loop is CASSKDPEIYSPLHF. As DNA, the CDR3 is TGTGCCAGCAGCAAAGATCCAGAAATATATTCACCCCTCCACTTT.

CDR3 sequence: CATARDGTSGNTIYF. The CDR3 DNA sequence: TGTGCCACCGCAAGAGACGGGACGTCTGGAAACACCATATATTTT. The J gene is TRBJ1-3, the V gene TRBV6-6; possibly TRBD1 for D (5 bases). There are 15 residues in the CDR3. V lost 10 bases and J lost 1, with 17 bases in between. Germline CDR1 reads MNHNY; CDR2 reads SVGAGI (reference sequence).

The V call is TRBV18, the J call TRBJ1-1; 7 positions agree with TRBD1. Germline V CDR1 and CDR2: KGHSH, LQKENI. This CDR3 contains 13 residues. Trimming took 8 bases from V and 6 from J; bases not matched to a gene: 9. The CDR3 region is CASAPIQGSEAFF. CDR3 bases: TGTGCCAGCGCGCCAATACAGGGGTCTGAAGCTTTCTTT.

This clone was recorded once. One junction end disagrees with the germline gene, perhaps due to a read error. This chain joins TRBV7-2 and TRBJ1-3, with no clear D. Germline loops: CDR1 SGHTA, CDR2 FQGNSA. The CDR3 covers 15 residues. Here the CDR3 DNA reads TGTGCCAGCAGCTTAGCCGCTACTGCTGGAAACATCATATATTTT. Its protein product is CASSLAATAGNIIYF.

This chain links TRBV6-4 with TRBJ2-5; tentatively, D is TRBD2 (7 bases). Per germline, CDR1 MRHNA and CDR2 SNTAGT. The V and J ends lost 6 bases and 5 bases respectively, with 19 bases between them. CDR3 length equals 15 residues. Here the CDR3 reads CASSRGGDPGETQYF. The CDR3 DNA reads as TGTGCCAGCAGCCGAGGGGGGGACCCCGGGGAGACCCAGTACTTC.

The sample holds one count of this clone. The V gene is TRBV12-3 or TRBV12-4, the J gene TRBJ1-1; D might be TRBD1 (6 bases). CDR3 length: 13 amino acids. V was shortened by 3 bases and J by 7 bases, with 12 bases between the two germline ends. In DNA form, the CDR3 reads TGTGCCAGCAGTTTTTTGGGGGCTGGTGAAGCTTTCTTT. This translates into CASSFLGAGEAFF.

The chain uses TRBV19 and TRBJ1-5; D is ambiguous. In germline, CDR1 is LNHDA, CDR2 SQIVND (reference sequence). V was pared by 3 bases and J by 4 bases, with 10 bases between. This CDR3 region has 14 residues. CDR3 DNA: TGTGCCAGTAGTATCATAGTCAGTAATCAGCCCCAGCATTTT. Translating it yields CASSIIVSNQPQHF.

The chain combines TRBV28 with TRBJ1-2, with D possibly matching TRBD1 (6 bases). CDR3 length equals 13 residues. V lost 3 bases and J 5 bases, leaving 10 bases between the germline ends. The germline gives CDR1 MDHEN, CDR2 SYDVKM. The CDR3 region is CASSLGGDYGYTF. CDR3 sequence (DNA): TGTGCCAGCAGTTTGGGGGGCGATTATGGCTACACCTTC.

The V and J genes are TRBV6-1 and TRBJ1-3; TRBD1 is a possible D gene (5 bases). This CDR3 spans 15 amino acids. CDR1 is MNHNS and CDR2 is SASEGT in the germline V gene. Trimming pared 3 bases from V and 2 bases from J, leaving 11 bases between. The CDR3 DNA follows: TGTGCCAGCAGTGACCGGGGGGTAGCTGGAAACACCATATATTTT. Its protein is CASSDRGVAGNTIYF.

The chain couples TRBV6-5 to TRBJ2-7, with 7 bases identical to TRBD2. CDR3 size: 15 residues. The V gene's germline CDR1 is MNHEY and CDR2 SVGAGI. V was clipped by 6 bases and J by 6 bases; unmatched bases: 14. The CDR3 bases are TGTGCCAGCAGCCCCCGACTAGCCGAGCGTGGCGAGCAGTACTTC. It specifies CASSPRLAERGEQYF.

The J gene is TRBJ1-1, the V gene TRBV12-3 or TRBV12-4; no firm D call. The CDR3 consists of 13 residues. Between the trimmed V and J ends, which lost 3 bases and 3 bases, there was a span of 8 bases. CDR3 sequence reads: CASSFGRYTEAFF. The CDR3, as DNA: TGTGCCAGCAGTTTCGGGCGATACACTGAAGCTTTCTTT.